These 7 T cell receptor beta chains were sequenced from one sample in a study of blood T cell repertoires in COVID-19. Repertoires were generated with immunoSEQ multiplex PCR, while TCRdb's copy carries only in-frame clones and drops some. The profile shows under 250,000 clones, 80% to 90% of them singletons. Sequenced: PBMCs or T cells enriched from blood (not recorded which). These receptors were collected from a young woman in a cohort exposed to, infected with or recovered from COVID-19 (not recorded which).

The CDR3 sequence: CASSLGTGGFTEAFF. CDR3 in DNA: TGCGCCAGCAGCCTTGGGACAGGGGGCTTTACTGAAGCTTTCTTT. The rearrangement uses TRBV5-1 and TRBJ1-1; 12 bases are shared with TRBD1. The CDR3 is 15 amino acids. Germline loops: CDR1 SGHRS, CDR2 YFSETQ. V shed 4 bases and J 5 bases; nucleotides not matched to a gene: 6.

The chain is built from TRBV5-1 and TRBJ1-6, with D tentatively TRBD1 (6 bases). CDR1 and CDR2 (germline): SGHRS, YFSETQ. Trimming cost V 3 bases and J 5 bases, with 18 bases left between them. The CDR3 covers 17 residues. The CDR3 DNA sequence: TGCGCCAGCAGCTCCCAGCCACAGGGACCGAATAATTCACCCCTCCACTTT. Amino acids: CASSSQPQGPNNSPLHF.

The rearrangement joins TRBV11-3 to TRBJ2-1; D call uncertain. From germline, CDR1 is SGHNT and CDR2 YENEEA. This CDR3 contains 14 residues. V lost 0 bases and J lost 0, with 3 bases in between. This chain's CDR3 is CASSLDSSYNEQFF. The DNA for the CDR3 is TGTGCCAGCAGCTTAGACTCCTCCTACAATGAGCAGTTCTTC.

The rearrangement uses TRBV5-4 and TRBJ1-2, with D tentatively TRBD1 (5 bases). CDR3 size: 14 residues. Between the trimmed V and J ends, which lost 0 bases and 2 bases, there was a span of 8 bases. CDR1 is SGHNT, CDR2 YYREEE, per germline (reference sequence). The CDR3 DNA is TGTGCCAGCAGCTTGGCCGGGGGGAACTATGGCTACACCTTC. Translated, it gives CASSLAGGNYGYTF.

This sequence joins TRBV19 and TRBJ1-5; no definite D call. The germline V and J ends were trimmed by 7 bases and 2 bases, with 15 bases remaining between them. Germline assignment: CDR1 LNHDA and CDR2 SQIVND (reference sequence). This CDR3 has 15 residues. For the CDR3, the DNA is TGTGCCAGTACCCCATTTGAGGGAGGCAATCAGCCCCAGCATTTT. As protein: CASTPFEGGNQPQHF.

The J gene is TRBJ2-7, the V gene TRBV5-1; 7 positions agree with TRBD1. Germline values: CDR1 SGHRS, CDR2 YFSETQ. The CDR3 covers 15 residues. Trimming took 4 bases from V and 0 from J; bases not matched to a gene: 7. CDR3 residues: CASSQLTGNSYEQYF. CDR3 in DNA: TGCGCCAGCAGCCAGTTGACAGGGAACTCCTACGAGCAGTACTTC.

The CDR3 loop is CASIPSTRQGRGGYTF. The CDR3 DNA reads TGTGCCAGCATCCCCTCTACGCGACAGGGAAGAGGAGGCTACACCTTC. The chain has TRBV7-9 and TRBJ1-2; 7 bases line up with TRBD1. V lost 7 bases to trimming and J lost 8 bases; unmatched junction nucleotides: 19. Germline assignment: CDR1 SEHNR and CDR2 FQNEAQ (reference sequence). The CDR3 spans 16 residues. Complete variable domain (other parts from reference TRBV7-9 and TRBJ1-2): DTGVSQNPRHKITKRGQNVTFRCDPISEHNRLYWYRQTLGQGPEFLTYFQNEAQLEKSRLLSDRFSAERPKGSFSTLEIQRTEQGDSAMYLCASIPSTRQGRGGYTFGSGTRLTVV.